Below are 32 T cell receptor beta chains sequenced from a single sample in a study of shared clonotypes between healthy human individuals. Assay used: immunoSEQ multiplex PCR; TCRdb lists only in-frame clones, some missing. The sample has approximately 640,000 clones, 90% seen once. The specimen was memory CD8+ T cells from PBMCs. Subset indicated: CD45RO+ cells pooled with CCR7-negative TemRA cells. All receptors come from a man younger than 35 in good health. Some clones in this sample may be carry-over from other donors' samples.

This chain uses TRBV2 with TRBJ2-5, with unresolved D. Germline CDR1 SNHLY, CDR2 FYNNEI. Trimming cost V 7 bases and J 0 bases, with 9 bases left between them. The CDR3 totals 13 residues. As DNA, the CDR3 is TGTGCCAGCACCCCCACGAACCAAGAGACCCAGTACTTC. Protein: CASTPTNQETQYF.

J is TRBJ2-1 and V is TRBV7-9; TRBD1 is a possible D gene (6 bases). V was cut by 7 bases and J by 7 bases, with 11 bases left in between. The CDR3 is 12 residues long. Looked up from germline, CDR1 is SEHNR and CDR2 is FQNEAQ (reference sequence). The CDR3 is CASTLGGNEQFF. CDR3 in DNA: TGTGCCAGCACCCTAGGGGGAAATGAGCAGTTCTTC.

The chain has TRBV27 and TRBJ2-3; D not resolved. V lost 6 bases, J lost 1 base, and 17 bases lay in between. CDR1 and CDR2 from the germline V gene are MNHEY and SMNVEV (reference sequence). The CDR3 is 16 amino acids. DNA for the CDR3: TGTGCCAGCAGCCCACTCGTAACTCTCGGCACAGATACGCAGTATTTT. Its translation is CASSPLVTLGTDTQYF.

The chain carries TRBV19 and TRBJ2-7; TRBD2 agrees at 16 bases. Trimming at V came to 9 bases and at J to 0 bases, leaving 11 bases not matched to a gene. Germline CDR1 and CDR2: LNHDA and SQIVND (reference sequence). The CDR3 runs 18 residues. CDR3 residues: CARGFGTSGRAPSYEQYF. CDR3 DNA: TGTGCCAGGGGCTTCGGGACTAGCGGGAGGGCCCCCTCCTACGAGCAGTACTTC.

This clone has just one count. This sequence joins TRBV4-1 and TRBJ2-7; tentatively, D is TRBD1 (6 bases). Germline CDR1 MGHRA, CDR2 YSYEKL. Trimming shortened V by 5 bases and J by 0 bases, and 14 bases separated the two germline ends. The CDR3 is 15 residues long. Written as DNA, the CDR3 is TGCGCCAGCAGCTTCCGGGACACTAGCTCCTACGAGCAGTACTTC. Translating gives CASSFRDTSSYEQYF.

The chain combines TRBV29-1 with TRBJ1-5; a possible D gene is TRBD1 (5 bases). This CDR3 comprises 13 residues. Germline CDR1 and CDR2: SQVTM and ANQGSEA. The V and J ends lost 4 bases and 8 bases respectively, with 15 bases between them. CDR3 bases: TGCAGCGTTGCCCCTGGGGCTGGGAAGCCCCAGCATTTT. Amino acid sequence: CSVAPGAGKPQHF.

In this sample, this clone turned up a few times. Here the CDR3 DNA reads TGTGCCAGCAGTGCTAGCGGGGAGGCGTACGAGCAGTACTTC. This codes for CASSASGEAYEQYF. The chain is built from TRBV2 and TRBJ2-7; TRBD2 aligns across 9 bases. Trimming took 4 bases from V and 4 from J; bases not matched to a gene: 5. The germline V gene encodes CDR1 SNHLY and CDR2 FYNNEI. This CDR3 spans 14 amino acids.

The chain has TRBV6-5 and TRBJ1-3, with D hard to call. The CDR3 is 13 residues long. Germline V gene lookup returns CDR1 MNHEY and CDR2 SVGAGI. V was shortened by 4 bases and J by 7 bases, with 11 bases between the two germline ends. The CDR3 sequence is CASSSGLDNTIYF. Written as DNA, the CDR3 is TGTGCCAGCAGTTCGGGGTTGGACAACACCATATATTTT.

A word on this clone: This sample includes further DNA sequences coding for the same CDR3. CDR3 nucleotide sequence: TGTGCCAGTAGTATCCCTGGGAGCTACGAGCAGTACTTC. Amino acids: CASSIPGSYEQYF. This chain joins TRBV19 and TRBJ2-7, with a possible D match to TRBD2 (5 bases). Germline V gene sequence: CDR1 LNHDA, CDR2 SQIVND (reference sequence). The CDR3 length is 13 residues. V was shortened by 3 bases and J by 3 bases, with 9 bases between the two germline ends.

The chain couples TRBV5-4 to TRBJ2-1, with D maybe TRBD1 (6 bases). The CDR3 runs to 13 residues. CDR1 SGHNT and CDR2 YYREEE come from the germline V gene (reference sequence). The V gene lost 4 bases and the J gene lost 10 bases, with 15 bases spanning the gap. The CDR3 spells CASSVETRGEQFF. The CDR3 region has the DNA TGTGCCAGCAGCGTAGAAACGAGGGGGGAGCAGTTCTTC.

This clone was seen just once. This chain connects TRBV4-3 to TRBJ2-1; 9 nucleotides align to TRBD2. This CDR3 is built from 16 residues. CDR1 and CDR2 from the germline V gene are LGHNA and YSLEER. The V segment lost 0 bases and the J segment 8 bases; nucleotides outside the gene matches: 8. For the CDR3, the DNA is TGCGCCAGCAGCCAAGAGTGGGGGCGGGAGGGGGATGAGCAGTTCTTC. Its translation: CASSQEWGREGDEQFF.

The chain is built from TRBV9 and TRBJ2-3; tentative D call: TRBD2 (6 bases). This CDR3 has 18 residues. V was pared by 3 bases and J by 6 bases, with 26 bases between. CDR1 is SGDLS, CDR2 YYNGEE, per germline. The CDR3 DNA follows: TGTGCCAGCAGCGCCCCCCGCCGGGAGTCCCTAGTACTTGATACGCAGTATTTT. It translates to CASSAPRRESLVLDTQYF.

This clone was seen ten or more times. Other DNA variants within this sample encode the same CDR3. The chain has TRBV9 and TRBJ2-3; D remains ambiguous. CDR3 length: 13 amino acids. V was trimmed by 0 bases and J by 4 bases, leaving 6 bases between them. Per germline, CDR1 SGDLS and CDR2 YYNGEE. In nucleotides, the CDR3 is TGTGCCAGCAGCGTAGGTTCTCCAGATACGCAGTATTTT. It codes for CASSVGSPDTQYF. Combining the CDR3 with reference TRBV9 and TRBJ2-3 gives the whole variable domain DSGVTQTPKHLITATGQRVTLRCSPRSGDLSVYWYQQSLDQGLQFLIQYYNGEERAKGNILERFSAQQFPDLHSELNLSSLELGDSALYFCASSVGSPDTQYFGPGTRLTVL.

This clone was seen only once. The chain combines TRBV30 with TRBJ1-2; D may be TRBD1 (5 bases). V shed 4 bases and J shed 6 bases, with 18 bases lying between them. The CDR3 extends over 14 amino acids. Germline CDR1 GTSNPN, CDR2 SVGIG (reference sequence). The CDR3 nucleotides are TGTGCCTGGAACTTGGAGGGACTCTTCGATGGCTACACCTTC. Its protein product is CAWNLEGLFDGYTF.

This sequence joins TRBV9 and TRBJ1-4, with D tentatively TRBD1 (6 bases). CDR1 SGDLS and CDR2 YYNGEE come from the germline V gene. This CDR3 contains 15 residues. Trimming cost V 0 bases and J 7 bases, with 13 bases left between them. The CDR3 here is CASSVEDSTGEKLFF. The CDR3 bases are TGTGCCAGCAGCGTAGAGGACAGCACGGGTGAAAAACTGTTTTTT.

V gene TRBV6-1 combines with J gene TRBJ2-7; D might be TRBD1 (6 bases). The germline V and J ends were trimmed by 2 bases and 4 bases, with 6 bases remaining between them. The CDR3 totals 12 residues. The germline CDR1 and CDR2 sequences are MNHNS and SASEGT. The CDR3 is CASSERGYEQYF. DNA of the CDR3: TGTGCCAGCAGTGAAAGGGGGTACGAGCAGTACTTC.

The rearrangement links TRBV28 to TRBJ1-2, with 7 bases that match TRBD1. The CDR3 is made up of 13 amino acids. From germline, CDR1 is MDHEN and CDR2 SYDVKM. With 3 bases clipped from V and 6 bases from J, the junction kept 4 bases outside the gene matches. The CDR3, as DNA: TGTGCCAGCAGTTTTGACAGGGAGGATGGCTACACCTTC. Protein: CASSFDREDGYTF.

The V call is TRBV28, the J call TRBJ2-2, with 9 nucleotides matching TRBD2. CDR3 length equals 17 residues. The ends lost 4 bases at V and 7 bases at J; junction bases unmatched: 13. Germline values: CDR1 MDHEN, CDR2 SYDVKM. The CDR3 DNA reads as TGTGCCAGCAGTTCCCCGAAAGCGGGAGGAATGGTCGGGGAGCTGTTTTTT. It codes for CASSSPKAGGMVGELFF.

This clone appeared once. The J gene is TRBJ1-5, the V gene TRBV9, with D perhaps matching TRBD1 (5 bases). Germline assignment: CDR1 SGDLS and CDR2 YYNGEE. The CDR3 sequence is 15 residues long. Trimming cost V 3 bases and J 2 bases, with 12 bases left between them. CDR3: CASSAQGRGNQPQHF. The CDR3 coding sequence is TGTGCCAGCAGCGCGCAGGGCAGGGGCAATCAGCCCCAGCATTTT.

V is TRBV5-8 and J is TRBJ2-1, with a weak D call TRBD2 (5 bases). This CDR3 is 12 amino acids long. V shed 4 bases and J shed 10 bases, with 12 bases lying between them. Per the germline V gene, CDR1 is SGHTS and CDR2 is YDEGEE. In nucleotides, the CDR3 is TGTGCCAGCAGCCGCGGGTGGGAGGAGCAGTTCTTC. The encoded protein is CASSRGWEEQFF.

This clone appeared once. The chain employs TRBV15 and TRBJ1-3; weak D call: TRBD1 (5 bases). V was clipped by 0 bases and J by 4 bases, with 13 bases between them. This CDR3 is 16 amino acids long. Germline V CDR1 and CDR2: LNHNV, YYDKDF (reference sequence). CDR3 sequence reads: CATSRDRTEGGNTIYF. The CDR3 bases are TGTGCCACCAGCAGAGATAGGACTGAGGGGGGAAACACCATATATTTT. Combining the CDR3 with reference TRBV15 and TRBJ1-3 gives the whole variable domain DAMVIQNPRYQVTQFGKPVTLSCSQTLNHNVMYWYQQKSSQAPKLLFHYYDKDFNNEADTPDNFQSRRPNTSFCFLDIRSPGLGDTAMYLCATSRDRTEGGNTIYFGEGSWLTVV.

This clone was seen just once. The chain recombines TRBV30 with TRBJ2-1; no clear D. Germline V gene data show CDR1 as GTSNPN and CDR2 as SVGIG (reference sequence). Trimming took 0 bases from V and 8 from J, leaving 11 bases between them. There are 13 residues in the CDR3. The CDR3 here is CAWSVNLRDEQFF. CDR3 DNA sequence: TGTGCCTGGAGTGTAAACTTAAGGGATGAGCAGTTCTTC.

The chain joins TRBV27 to TRBJ1-2; tentative D call: TRBD1 (6 bases). Per germline, CDR1 MNHEY and CDR2 SMNVEV (reference sequence). V was cut by 3 bases and J by 5 bases, with 13 bases left in between. The CDR3 is made up of 14 amino acids. This CDR3 reads CASSFLDRRYGYTF. CDR3 nucleotides: TGTGCCAGCAGTTTTCTCGACAGGCGTTATGGCTACACCTTC.

The chain links TRBV28 to TRBJ1-2; weak D call: TRBD1 (5 bases). Deletions cut 1 base from V and 2 bases from J, with 8 bases between. Germline V gives CDR1 MDHEN, CDR2 SYDVKM. The CDR3 spans 14 residues. The chain's CDR3 is CASSLSNRNYGYTF. In DNA form, the CDR3 reads TGTGCCAGCAGTTTATCTAACAGGAACTATGGCTACACCTTC.

The chain employs TRBV7-9 and TRBJ1-3, with D uncertain. V was trimmed by 3 bases and J by 0 bases, leaving 0 bases between them. The CDR3 has 12 amino acids. Per germline, CDR1 SEHNR and CDR2 FQNEAQ (reference sequence). CDR3 bases: TGTGCCAGCAGCTTCTCTGGAAACACCATATATTTT. Translation: CASSFSGNTIYF. Using reference TRBV7-9 and TRBJ1-3 for the parts outside the CDR3, the full variable domain is DTGVSQNPRHKITKRGQNVTFRCDPISEHNRLYWYRQTLGQGPEFLTYFQNEAQLEKSRLLSDRFSAERPKGSFSTLEIQRTEQGDSAMYLCASSFSGNTIYFGEGSWLTVV.

V usage is TRBV19 and J usage is TRBJ2-2, with TRBD1 identical over 7 bases. The CDR3 runs 13 residues. The germline CDR1 and CDR2 sequences are LNHDA and SQIVND (reference sequence). J gave up 4 bases and V 9 bases, and 5 bases lay outside the gene matches. CDR3 region: CARRTGSTGELFF. In DNA form, the CDR3 reads TGTGCCAGAAGGACAGGATCCACCGGGGAGCTGTTTTTT.

The rearrangement uses TRBV27 and TRBJ1-5; D is unresolved. The V gene lost 2 bases and the J gene lost 0 bases, with 8 bases spanning the gap. Germline CDR1 reads MNHEY; CDR2 reads SMNVEV (reference sequence). The length of the CDR3 is 15 residues. The CDR3 loop reads CASSLLGNSNQPQHF. The CDR3 DNA sequence: TGTGCCAGCAGTTTACTTGGAAATAGCAATCAGCCCCAGCATTTT.

The rearrangement links TRBV14 to TRBJ2-3; D may be TRBD1 (5 bases). With 0 bases removed from V and 5 bases from J, the gap between germline ends came to 15 bases. The CDR3 sequence is 16 residues long. The germline V gene has CDR1 SGHDN and CDR2 FVKESK. CDR3 sequence (DNA): TGTGCCAGCAGCCAAGATGCCCTAGGGGATAGAGATACGCAGTATTTT. This gives the protein CASSQDALGDRDTQYF. Full variable domain (outside the CDR3, taken from reference TRBV14 and TRBJ2-3): EAGVTQFPSHSVIEKGQTVTLRCDPISGHDNLYWYRRVMGKEIKFLLHFVKESKQDESGMPNNRFLAERTGGTYSTLKVQPAELEDSGVYFCASSQDALGDRDTQYFGPGTRLTVL.

This clone was observed once. The J gene is TRBJ2-1, the V gene TRBV27; D is uncertain. V lost 2 bases and J 9 bases, leaving 8 bases between the germline ends. CDR3 length: 12 residues. In germline, CDR1 is MNHEY, CDR2 SMNVEV (reference sequence). CDR3 nucleotide sequence: TGTGCCAGCAGTTTAAGTTCCGCTGAGCAGTTCTTC. This translates into CASSLSSAEQFF.

For this clone: The junction and the germline gene differ at one end; a read error may be behind it. This chain links TRBV9 with TRBJ2-5, with D perhaps being TRBD1 or TRBD2 (6 bases each). The CDR3 loop spans 15 amino acids. Germline lookup yields CDR1 SGDLS and CDR2 YYNGEE. The CDR3, as DNA: TGTGCCAGCAGCCCTTCTGGAGGGGGGCAAGGGACCCAGTACTTC. Its protein product is CASSPSGGGQGTQYF.

As for this clone: Other DNA sequences of this sample code for an identical CDR3. The J gene is TRBJ2-3, the V gene TRBV5-6; D gene unclear. The germline V gene encodes CDR1 SGHDT and CDR2 YYEEEE. The CDR3 runs to 13 residues. The V end was cut by 1 base, the J end by 1 base, with 4 bases between. The CDR3 spells CASSLTGTDTQYF. CDR3 bases: TGTGCCAGCAGCTTGACAGGCACAGATACGCAGTATTTT.

The rearrangement uses TRBV28 and TRBJ2-7, with D uncertain. This CDR3 contains 11 residues. CDR1 MDHEN and CDR2 SYDVKM come from the germline V gene. Trimming removed 5 bases from V and 6 bases from J, with 8 bases in between. In nucleotides, the CDR3 is TGTGCCAGCAGTCCCCCCCCCGAGCAGTACTTC. It translates to CASSPPPEQYF.